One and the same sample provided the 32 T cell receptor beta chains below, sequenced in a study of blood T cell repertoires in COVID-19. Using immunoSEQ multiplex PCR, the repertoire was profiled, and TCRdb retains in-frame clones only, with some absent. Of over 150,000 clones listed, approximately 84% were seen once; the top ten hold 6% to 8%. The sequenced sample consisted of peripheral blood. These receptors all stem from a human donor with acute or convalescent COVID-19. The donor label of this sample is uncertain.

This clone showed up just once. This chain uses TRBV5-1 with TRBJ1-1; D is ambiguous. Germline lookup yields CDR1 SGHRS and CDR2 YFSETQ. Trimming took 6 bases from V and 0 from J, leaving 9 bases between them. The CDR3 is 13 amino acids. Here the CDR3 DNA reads TGCGCCAGCAAGGTACAGCTGAACACTGAAGCTTTCTTT. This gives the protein CASKVQLNTEAFF.

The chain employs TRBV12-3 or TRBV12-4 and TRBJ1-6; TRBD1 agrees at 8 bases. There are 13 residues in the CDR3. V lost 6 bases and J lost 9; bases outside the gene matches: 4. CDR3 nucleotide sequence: TGTGCCAGCAGGTCCGGGACAGGTTCACCCCTCCACTTT. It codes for CASRSGTGSPLHF.

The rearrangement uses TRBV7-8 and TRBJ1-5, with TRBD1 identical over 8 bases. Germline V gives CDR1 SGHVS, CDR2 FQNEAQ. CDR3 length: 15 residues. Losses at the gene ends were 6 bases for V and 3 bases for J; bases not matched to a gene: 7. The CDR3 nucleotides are TGTGCCAGCAGTTTTGACAGGGGCAACAATCAGCCCCAGCATTTT. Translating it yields CASSFDRGNNQPQHF.

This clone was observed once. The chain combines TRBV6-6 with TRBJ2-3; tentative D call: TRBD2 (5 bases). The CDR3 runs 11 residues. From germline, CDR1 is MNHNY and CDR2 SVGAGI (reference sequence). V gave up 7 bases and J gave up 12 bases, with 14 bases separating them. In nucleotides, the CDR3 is TGTGCCAGCATGGGAGCCACCCTTCAGTATTTT. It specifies CASMGATLQYF.

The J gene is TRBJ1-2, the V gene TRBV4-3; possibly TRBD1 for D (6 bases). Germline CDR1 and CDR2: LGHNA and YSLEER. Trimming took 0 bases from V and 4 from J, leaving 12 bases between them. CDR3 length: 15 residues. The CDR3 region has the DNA TGCGCCAGCAGCCAAGATCAGGGGTCCTCCTATGGCTACACCTTC. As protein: CASSQDQGSSYGYTF.

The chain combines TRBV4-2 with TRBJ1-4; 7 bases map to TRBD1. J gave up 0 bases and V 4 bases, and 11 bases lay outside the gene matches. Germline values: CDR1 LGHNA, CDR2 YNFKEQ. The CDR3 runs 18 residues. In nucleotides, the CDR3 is TGTGCCAGCAGCCCTTATGGGACAGCAGATGCAACTAATGAAAAACTGTTTTTT. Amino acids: CASSPYGTADATNEKLFF.

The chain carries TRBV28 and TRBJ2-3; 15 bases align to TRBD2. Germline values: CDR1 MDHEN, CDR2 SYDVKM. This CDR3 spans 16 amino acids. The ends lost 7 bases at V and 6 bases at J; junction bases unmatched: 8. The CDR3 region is CASTLGGTSGRDTQYF. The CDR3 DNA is TGTGCCAGCACCTTGGGGGGGACTAGCGGGAGGGATACGCAGTATTTT. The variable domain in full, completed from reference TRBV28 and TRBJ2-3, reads DVKVTQSSRYLVKRTGEKVFLECVQDMDHENMFWYRQDPGLGLRLIYFSYDVKMKEKGDIPEGYSVSREKKERFSLILESASTNQTSMYLCASTLGGTSGRDTQYFGPGTRLTVL.

CDR3 in DNA: TGTGCCAGCAGCTTTCAGTCAGGCCACCCCTCCTATGGCTACACCTTC. This translates into CASSFQSGHPSYGYTF. The chain joins TRBV7-8 to TRBJ1-2; the D is unclear. The CDR3 runs to 16 residues. V shed 3 bases and J shed 4 bases, with 18 bases lying between them. Germline values: CDR1 SGHVS, CDR2 FQNEAQ. Full variable domain (rest looked up from reference TRBV7-8 and TRBJ1-2): GAGVSQSPRYKVAKRGQDVALRCDPISGHVSLFWYQQALGQGPEFLTYFQNEAQLDKSGLPSDRFFAERPEGSVSTLKIQRTQQEDSAVYLCASSFQSGHPSYGYTFGSGTRLTVV.

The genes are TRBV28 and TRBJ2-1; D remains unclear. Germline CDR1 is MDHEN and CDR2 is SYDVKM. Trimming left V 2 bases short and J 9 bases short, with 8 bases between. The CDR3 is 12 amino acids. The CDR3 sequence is CASSLGWSEQFF. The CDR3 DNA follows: TGTGCCAGCAGTTTAGGGTGGAGTGAGCAGTTCTTC.

The CDR3 region has the DNA TGTGCCAGCTCACCACCGACTAGCAGTGAGCAGTTCTTC. This encodes CASSPPTSSEQFF. The chain couples TRBV18 to TRBJ2-1; 7 positions agree with TRBD2. The CDR3 loop spans 13 amino acids. The germline V gene has CDR1 KGHSH and CDR2 LQKENI. V lost 0 bases and J lost 9; bases outside the gene matches: 2.

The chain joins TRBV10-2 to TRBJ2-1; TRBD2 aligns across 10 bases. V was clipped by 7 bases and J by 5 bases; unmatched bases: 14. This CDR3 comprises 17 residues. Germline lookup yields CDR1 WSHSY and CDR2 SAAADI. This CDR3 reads CASTREVGLAGDNEQFF. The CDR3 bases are TGCGCCAGCACTCGGGAGGTAGGGCTAGCGGGAGACAATGAGCAGTTCTTC.

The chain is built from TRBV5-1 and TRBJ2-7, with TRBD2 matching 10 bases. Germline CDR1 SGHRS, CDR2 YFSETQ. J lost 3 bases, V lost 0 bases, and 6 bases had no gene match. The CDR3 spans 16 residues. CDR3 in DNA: TGCGCCAGCAGCTTGGGAAGGGCTAGCGGGAGCTACGAGCAGTACTTC. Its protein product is CASSLGRASGSYEQYF.

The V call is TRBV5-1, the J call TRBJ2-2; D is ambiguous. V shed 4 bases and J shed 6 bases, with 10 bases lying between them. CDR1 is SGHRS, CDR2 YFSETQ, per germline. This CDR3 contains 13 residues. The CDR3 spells CASSIVLPGELFF. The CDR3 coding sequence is TGCGCCAGCAGCATAGTTCTTCCCGGGGAGCTGTTTTTT.

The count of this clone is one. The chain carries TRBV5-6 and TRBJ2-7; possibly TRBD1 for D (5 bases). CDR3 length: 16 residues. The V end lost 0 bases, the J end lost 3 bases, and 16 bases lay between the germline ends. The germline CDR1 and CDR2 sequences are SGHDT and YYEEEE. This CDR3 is CASSLGGLSFRYEQYF. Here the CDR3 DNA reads TGTGCCAGCAGCTTGGGGGGCTTGTCCTTCCGCTACGAGCAGTACTTC.

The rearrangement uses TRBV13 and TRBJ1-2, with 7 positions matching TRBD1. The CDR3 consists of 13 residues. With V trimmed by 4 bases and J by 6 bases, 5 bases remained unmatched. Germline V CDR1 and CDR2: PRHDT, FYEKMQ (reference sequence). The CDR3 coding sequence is TGTGCCAGCAGCTCGGGACAGAATAATGGCTACACCTTC. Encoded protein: CASSSGQNNGYTF.

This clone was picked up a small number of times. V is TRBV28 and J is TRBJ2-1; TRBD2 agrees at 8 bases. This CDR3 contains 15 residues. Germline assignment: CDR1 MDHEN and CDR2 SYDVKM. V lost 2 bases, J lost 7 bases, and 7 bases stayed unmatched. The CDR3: CASSLAGGLVNEQFF. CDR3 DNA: TGTGCCAGCAGTTTAGCGGGAGGACTGGTTAATGAGCAGTTCTTC.

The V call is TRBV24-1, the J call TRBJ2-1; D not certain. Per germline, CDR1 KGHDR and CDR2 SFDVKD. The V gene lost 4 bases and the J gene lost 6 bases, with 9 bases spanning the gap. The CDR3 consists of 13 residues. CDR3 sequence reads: CATSESELNEQFF. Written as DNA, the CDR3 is TGTGCCACCAGTGAGAGCGAGCTCAATGAGCAGTTCTTC.

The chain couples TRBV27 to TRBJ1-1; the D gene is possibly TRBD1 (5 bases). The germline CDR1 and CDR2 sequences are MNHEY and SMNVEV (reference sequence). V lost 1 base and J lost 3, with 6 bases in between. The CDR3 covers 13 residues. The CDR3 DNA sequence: TGTGCCAGCAGTTTATGGGGGGACACTGAAGCTTTCTTT. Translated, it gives CASSLWGDTEAFF.

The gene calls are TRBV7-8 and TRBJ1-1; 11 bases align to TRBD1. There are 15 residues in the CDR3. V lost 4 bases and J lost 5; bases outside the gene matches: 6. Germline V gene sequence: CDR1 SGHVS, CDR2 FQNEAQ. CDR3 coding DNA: TGTGCCAGCAGCTACGCCGGGACAGGGGGGACTGAAGCTTTCTTT. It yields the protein CASSYAGTGGTEAFF.

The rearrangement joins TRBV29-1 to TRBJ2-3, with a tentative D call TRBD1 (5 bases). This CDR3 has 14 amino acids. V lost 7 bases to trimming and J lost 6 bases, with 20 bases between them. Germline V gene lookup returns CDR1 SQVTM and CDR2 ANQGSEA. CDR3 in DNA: TGCAGCGCCAAACAGGCTCCACCCGCGGATACGCAGTATTTT. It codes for CSAKQAPPADTQYF.

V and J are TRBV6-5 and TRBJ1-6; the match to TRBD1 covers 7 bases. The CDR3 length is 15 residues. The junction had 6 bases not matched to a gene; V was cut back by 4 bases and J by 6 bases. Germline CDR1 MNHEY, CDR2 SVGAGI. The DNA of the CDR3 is TGTGCCAGCAGTTCGGGACAGTTATTTAATTCACCCCTCCACTTT. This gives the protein CASSSGQLFNSPLHF.

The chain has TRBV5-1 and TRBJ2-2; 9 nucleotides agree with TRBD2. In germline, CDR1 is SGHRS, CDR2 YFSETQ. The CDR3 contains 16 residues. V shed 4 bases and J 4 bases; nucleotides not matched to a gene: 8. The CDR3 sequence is CASSPGLARVTGELFF. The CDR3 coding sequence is TGCGCCAGCAGCCCCGGACTAGCGAGGGTCACCGGGGAGCTGTTTTTT.

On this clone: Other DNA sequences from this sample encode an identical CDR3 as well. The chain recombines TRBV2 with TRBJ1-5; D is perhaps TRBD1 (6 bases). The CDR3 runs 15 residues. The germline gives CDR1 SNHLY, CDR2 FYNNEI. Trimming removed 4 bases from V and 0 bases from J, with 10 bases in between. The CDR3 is CASSVDSLSNQPQHF. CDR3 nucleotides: TGTGCCAGCAGTGTGGACAGTCTTAGCAATCAGCCCCAGCATTTT.

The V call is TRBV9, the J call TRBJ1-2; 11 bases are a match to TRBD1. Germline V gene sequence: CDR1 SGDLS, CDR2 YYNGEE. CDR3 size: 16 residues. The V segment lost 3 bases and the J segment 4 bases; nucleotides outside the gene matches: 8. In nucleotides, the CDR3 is TGTGCCAGCAGCGGAGGCGGACAGGGGGCGGGCTATGGCTACACCTTC. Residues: CASSGGGQGAGYGYTF.

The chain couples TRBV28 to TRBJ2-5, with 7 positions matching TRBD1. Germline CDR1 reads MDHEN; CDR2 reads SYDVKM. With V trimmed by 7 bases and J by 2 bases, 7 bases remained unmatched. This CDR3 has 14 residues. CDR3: CASTPGQLQETQYF. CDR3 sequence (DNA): TGTGCCAGCACCCCGGGACAGTTGCAAGAGACCCAGTACTTC.

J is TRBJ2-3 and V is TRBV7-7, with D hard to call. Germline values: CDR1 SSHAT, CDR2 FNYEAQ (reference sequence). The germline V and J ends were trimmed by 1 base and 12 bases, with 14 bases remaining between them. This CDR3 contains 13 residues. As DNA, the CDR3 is TGTGCCAGCAGCTTAGACCGCGATTCTCCCCAGTATTTT. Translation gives CASSLDRDSPQYF.

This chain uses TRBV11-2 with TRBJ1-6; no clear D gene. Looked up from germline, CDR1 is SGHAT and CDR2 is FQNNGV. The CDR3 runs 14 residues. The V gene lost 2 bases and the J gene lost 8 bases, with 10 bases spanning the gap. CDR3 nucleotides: TGTGCCAGCAGCTTATACGGGTTTGATTCACCCCTCCACTTT. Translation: CASSLYGFDSPLHF.

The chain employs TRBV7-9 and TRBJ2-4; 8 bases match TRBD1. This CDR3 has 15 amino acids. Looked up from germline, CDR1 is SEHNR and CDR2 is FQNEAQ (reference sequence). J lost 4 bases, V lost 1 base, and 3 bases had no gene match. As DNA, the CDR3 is TGTGCCAGCAGCTTAGTAGGGACAGGAAAAAACATTCAGTACTTC. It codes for CASSLVGTGKNIQYF.

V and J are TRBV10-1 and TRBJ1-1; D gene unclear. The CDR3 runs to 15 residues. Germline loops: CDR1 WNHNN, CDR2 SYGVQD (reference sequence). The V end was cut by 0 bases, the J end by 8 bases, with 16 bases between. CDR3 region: CASSESTGEGFEAFF. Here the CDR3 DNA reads TGCGCCAGCAGTGAGTCGACCGGAGAGGGCTTCGAAGCTTTCTTT.

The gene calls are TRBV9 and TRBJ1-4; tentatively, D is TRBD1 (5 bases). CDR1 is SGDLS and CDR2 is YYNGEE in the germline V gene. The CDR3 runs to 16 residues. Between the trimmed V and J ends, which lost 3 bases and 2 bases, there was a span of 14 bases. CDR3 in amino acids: CASSATQGLTNEKLFF. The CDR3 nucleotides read TGTGCCAGCAGCGCGACTCAGGGTTTGACTAATGAAAAACTGTTTTTT.

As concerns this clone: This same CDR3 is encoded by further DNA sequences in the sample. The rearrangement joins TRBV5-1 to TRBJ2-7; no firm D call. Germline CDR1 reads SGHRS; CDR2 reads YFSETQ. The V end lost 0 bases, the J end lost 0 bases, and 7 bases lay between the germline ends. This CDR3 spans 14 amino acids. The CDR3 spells CASSLVPSSYEQYF. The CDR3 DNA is TGCGCCAGCAGCTTGGTGCCCAGCTCCTACGAGCAGTACTTC.

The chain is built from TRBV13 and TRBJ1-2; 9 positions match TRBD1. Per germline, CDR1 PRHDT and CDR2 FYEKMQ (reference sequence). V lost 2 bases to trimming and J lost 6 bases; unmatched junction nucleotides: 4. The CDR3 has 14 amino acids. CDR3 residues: CASSLRDRAHGYTF. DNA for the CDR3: TGTGCCAGCAGCTTAAGGGACAGGGCTCATGGCTACACCTTC.